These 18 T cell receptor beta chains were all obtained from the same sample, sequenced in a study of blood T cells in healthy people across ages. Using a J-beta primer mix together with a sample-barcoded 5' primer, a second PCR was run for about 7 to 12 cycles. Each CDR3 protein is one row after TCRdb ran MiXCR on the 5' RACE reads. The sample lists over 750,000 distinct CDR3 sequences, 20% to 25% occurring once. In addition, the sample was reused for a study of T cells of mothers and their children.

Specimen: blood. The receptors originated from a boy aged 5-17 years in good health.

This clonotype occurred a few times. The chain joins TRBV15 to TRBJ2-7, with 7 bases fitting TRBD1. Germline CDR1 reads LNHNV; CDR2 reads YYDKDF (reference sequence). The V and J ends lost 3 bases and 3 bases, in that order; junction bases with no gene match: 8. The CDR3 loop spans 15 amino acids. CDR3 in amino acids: CATSSKTGPNYEQYF. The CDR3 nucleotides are TGTGCCACCAGCAGTAAGACAGGGCCCAACTACGAGCAGTACTTC.

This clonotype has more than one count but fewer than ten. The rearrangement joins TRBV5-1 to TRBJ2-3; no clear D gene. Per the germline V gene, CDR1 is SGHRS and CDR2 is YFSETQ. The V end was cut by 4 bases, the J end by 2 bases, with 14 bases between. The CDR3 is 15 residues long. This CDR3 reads CASSPTFVSTDTQYF. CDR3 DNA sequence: TGCGCCAGCAGCCCCACTTTCGTTTCCACAGATACGCAGTATTTT.

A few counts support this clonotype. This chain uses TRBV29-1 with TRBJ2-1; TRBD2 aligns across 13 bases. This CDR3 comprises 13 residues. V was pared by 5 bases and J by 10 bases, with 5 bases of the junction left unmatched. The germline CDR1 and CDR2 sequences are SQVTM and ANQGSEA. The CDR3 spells CSVSGLAGQEQFF. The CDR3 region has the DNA TGCAGCGTTTCGGGACTAGCGGGGCAAGAGCAGTTCTTC.

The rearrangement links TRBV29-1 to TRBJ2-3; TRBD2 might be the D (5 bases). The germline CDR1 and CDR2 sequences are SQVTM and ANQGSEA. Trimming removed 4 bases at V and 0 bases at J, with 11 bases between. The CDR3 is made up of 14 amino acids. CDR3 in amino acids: CSVASGPSTDTQYF. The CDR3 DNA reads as TGCAGCGTTGCAAGCGGACCTAGCACAGATACGCAGTATTTT.

CDR3 sequence (DNA): TGTGCCAGCAGCGTAGGGACAGGGCCGACGCCCCAGCATTTT. Amino acid sequence: CASSVGTGPTPQHF. This chain uses TRBV9 with TRBJ1-5; 8 bases match TRBD1. V was pared by 0 bases and J by 9 bases, with 5 bases of the junction left unmatched. This CDR3 is 14 amino acids long. CDR1 SGDLS and CDR2 YYNGEE come from the germline V gene.

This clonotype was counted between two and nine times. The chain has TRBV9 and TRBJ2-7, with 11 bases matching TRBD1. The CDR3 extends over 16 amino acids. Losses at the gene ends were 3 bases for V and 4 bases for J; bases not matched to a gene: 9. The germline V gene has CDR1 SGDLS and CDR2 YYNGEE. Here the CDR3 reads CASSGSRDRGVYEQYF. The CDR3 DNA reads TGTGCCAGCAGCGGATCGCGGGACAGGGGGGTTTACGAGCAGTACTTC.

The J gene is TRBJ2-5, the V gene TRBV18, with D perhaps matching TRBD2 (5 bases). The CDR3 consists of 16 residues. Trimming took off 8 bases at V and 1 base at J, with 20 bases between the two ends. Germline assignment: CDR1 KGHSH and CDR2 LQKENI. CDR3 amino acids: CASPPTGVTLQETQYF. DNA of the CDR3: TGTGCCAGCCCCCCTACCGGGGTCACGCTCCAAGAGACCCAGTACTTC.

This CDR3 reads CASSPILIAGGEQFF. The CDR3 DNA reads TGCGCCAGCAGCCCAATTCTCATAGCGGGAGGGGAGCAGTTCTTC. This chain connects TRBV4-1 to TRBJ2-5; 11 bases line up with TRBD2. The DNA end favors TRBJ2-1, so the J call may be wrong. The length of the CDR3 is 15 residues. Per germline, CDR1 MGHRA and CDR2 YSYEKL.

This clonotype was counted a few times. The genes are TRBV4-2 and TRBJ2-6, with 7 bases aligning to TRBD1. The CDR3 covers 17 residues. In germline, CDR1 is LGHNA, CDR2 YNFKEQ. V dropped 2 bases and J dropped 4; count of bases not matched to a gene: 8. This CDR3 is CASSQNRGRGGANVLTF. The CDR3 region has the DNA TGTGCCAGCAGCCAAAACAGGGGCCGAGGAGGGGCCAACGTCCTGACTTTC.

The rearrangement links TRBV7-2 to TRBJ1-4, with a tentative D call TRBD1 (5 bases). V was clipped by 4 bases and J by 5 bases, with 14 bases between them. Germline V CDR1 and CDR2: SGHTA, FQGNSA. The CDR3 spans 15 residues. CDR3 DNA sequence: TGTGCCAGCAGCTCCAGGGACGGAGAGAATGAAAAACTGTTTTTT. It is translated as CASSSRDGENEKLFF.

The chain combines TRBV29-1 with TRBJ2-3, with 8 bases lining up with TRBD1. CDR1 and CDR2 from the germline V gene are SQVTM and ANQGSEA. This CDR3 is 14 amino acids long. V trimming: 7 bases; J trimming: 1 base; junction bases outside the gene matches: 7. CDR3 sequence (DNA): TGCAGCGCTAAAACGGACAGGGGCACAGATACGCAGTATTTT. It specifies CSAKTDRGTDTQYF.

CDR3: CALRDSSYEQYF. The CDR3 DNA reads TGTGCCTTACGGGACAGCTCCTACGAGCAGTACTTC. The genes are TRBV2 and TRBJ2-7; 7 bases agree with TRBD1. CDR3 length: 12 residues. J lost 0 bases, V lost 11 bases, and 4 bases had no gene match. Germline lookup yields CDR1 SNHLY and CDR2 FYNNEI.

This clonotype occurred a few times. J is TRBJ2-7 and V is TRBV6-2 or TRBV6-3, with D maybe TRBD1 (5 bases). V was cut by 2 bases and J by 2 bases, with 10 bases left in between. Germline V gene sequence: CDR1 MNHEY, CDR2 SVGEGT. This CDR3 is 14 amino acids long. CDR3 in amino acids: CASSYPTETYEQYF. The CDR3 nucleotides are TGTGCCAGCAGTTACCCGACAGAAACCTACGAGCAGTACTTC.

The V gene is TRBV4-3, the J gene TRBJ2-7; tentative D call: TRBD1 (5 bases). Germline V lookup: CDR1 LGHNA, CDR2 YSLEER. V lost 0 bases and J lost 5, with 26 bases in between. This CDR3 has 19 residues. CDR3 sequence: CASSQDSWSIGQGSHEQYF. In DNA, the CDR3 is TGCGCCAGCAGCCAAGATAGCTGGTCTATCGGGCAGGGCAGCCACGAGCAGTACTTC.

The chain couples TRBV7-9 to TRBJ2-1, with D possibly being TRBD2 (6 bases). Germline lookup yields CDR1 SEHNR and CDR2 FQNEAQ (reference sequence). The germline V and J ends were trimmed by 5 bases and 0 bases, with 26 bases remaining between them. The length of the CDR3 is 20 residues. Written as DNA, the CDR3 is TGTGCCAGCAGCCGCCTTAGGGACTTACCTACCATTAGCTCCTACAATGAGCAGTTCTTC. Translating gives CASSRLRDLPTISSYNEQFF.

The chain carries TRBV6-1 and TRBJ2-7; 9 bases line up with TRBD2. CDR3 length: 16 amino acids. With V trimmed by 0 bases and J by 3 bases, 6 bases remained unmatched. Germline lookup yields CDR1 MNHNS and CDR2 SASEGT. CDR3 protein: CASSEASGSGVYEQYF. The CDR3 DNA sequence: TGTGCCAGCAGTGAAGCTAGCGGGAGTGGGGTCTACGAGCAGTACTTC.

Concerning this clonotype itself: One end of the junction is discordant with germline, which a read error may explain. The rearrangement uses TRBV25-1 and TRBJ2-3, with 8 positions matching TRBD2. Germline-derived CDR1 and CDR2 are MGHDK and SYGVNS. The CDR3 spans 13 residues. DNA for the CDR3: TGTGCCAGCAGTGGGCTCTCCGGGACTAGGCTCGATTTT. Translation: CASSGLSGTRLDF.

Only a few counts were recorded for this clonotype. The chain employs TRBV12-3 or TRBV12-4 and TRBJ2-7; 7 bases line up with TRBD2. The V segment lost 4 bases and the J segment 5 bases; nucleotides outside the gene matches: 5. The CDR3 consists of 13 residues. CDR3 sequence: CASSYWEGNEQYF. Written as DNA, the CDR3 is TGTGCCAGCAGTTATTGGGAGGGGAACGAGCAGTACTTC.